There are many counts of the clone carrying this T cell receptor beta chain. Its cognate antigen is unknown. Germline V lookup: CDR1 SGHTA, CDR2 FQGNSA. V was shortened by 7 bases and J by 5 bases, with 14 bases between the two germline ends. The CDR3 spans 13 residues. This entry is derived from a study of T-cell reconstitution after alpha-beta-depleted transplantation in children. Study results and limitations: At the one-year point after transplant, T-cell counts and TCRbeta diversity were found to come mostly from T cells that had been newly produced. After transplant, at about two months, alpha-beta T cells were reportedly derived from several hundred expanded graft clones. Certain patients had high TCRbeta diversity at day 60, and it came from recipient T cells and thymic progenitors that survived.

For TCRbeta, the library was prepared with unique molecular identifiers. Each CDR3 protein is one row after TCRdb ran MiXCR on the PCR reads. The sample yields 200,000 to 250,000 distinct CDR3 sequences, 11% seen once. This sample comprised PBMCs, obtained before TCRalphabeta/CD19-depleted stem cell transplant. The J gene is TRBJ1-2, the V gene TRBV7-2, with a tentative D call TRBD1 (6 bases). The TCR originated in a child younger than two with acute myeloid leukemia, due to receive a stem cell transplant. This chain's CDR3 is CASTSQQGYGYTF. For the CDR3, the DNA is TGTGCCAGCACCTCACAACAGGGTTATGGCTACACCTTC.